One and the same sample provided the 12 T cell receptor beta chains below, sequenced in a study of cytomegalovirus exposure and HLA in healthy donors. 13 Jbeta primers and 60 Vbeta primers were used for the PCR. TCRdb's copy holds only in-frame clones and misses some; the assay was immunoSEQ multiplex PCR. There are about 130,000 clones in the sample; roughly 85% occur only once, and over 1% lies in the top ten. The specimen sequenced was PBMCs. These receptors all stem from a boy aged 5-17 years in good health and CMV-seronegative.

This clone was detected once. The CDR3: CASSQVGGDFYEQYF. DNA of the CDR3: TGCGCCAGCAGCCAAGTTGGCGGGGATTTCTACGAGCAGTACTTC. The chain employs TRBV4-3 and TRBJ2-5; D may be TRBD2 (6 bases). Gene TRBJ2-7 matches the end of the DNA better, so the J call may be wrong. This CDR3 spans 15 amino acids. Looked up from germline, CDR1 is LGHNA and CDR2 is YSLEER.

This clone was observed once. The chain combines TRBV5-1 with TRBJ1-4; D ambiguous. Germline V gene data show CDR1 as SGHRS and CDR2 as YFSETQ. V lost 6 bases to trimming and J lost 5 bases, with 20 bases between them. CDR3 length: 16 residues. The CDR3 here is CASTLMGSGVNEKLFF. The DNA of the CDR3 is TGCGCCAGCACCCTGATGGGTTCGGGAGTCAATGAAAAACTGTTTTTT.

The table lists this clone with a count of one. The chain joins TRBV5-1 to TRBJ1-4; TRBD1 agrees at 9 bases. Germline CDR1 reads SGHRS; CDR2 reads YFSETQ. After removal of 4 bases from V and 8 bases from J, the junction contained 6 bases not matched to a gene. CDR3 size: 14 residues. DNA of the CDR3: TGCGCCAGCAGCCAGGACAGGGGTGGAGAAAAACTGTTTTTT. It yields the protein CASSQDRGGEKLFF.

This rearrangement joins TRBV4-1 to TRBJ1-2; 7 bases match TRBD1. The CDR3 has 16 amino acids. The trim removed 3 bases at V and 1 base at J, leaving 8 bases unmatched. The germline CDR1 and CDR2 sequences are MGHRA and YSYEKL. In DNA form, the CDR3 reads TGCGCCAGCAGCCAGGCGGGGCAGGGGGTTAACTATGGCTACACCTTC. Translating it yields CASSQAGQGVNYGYTF.

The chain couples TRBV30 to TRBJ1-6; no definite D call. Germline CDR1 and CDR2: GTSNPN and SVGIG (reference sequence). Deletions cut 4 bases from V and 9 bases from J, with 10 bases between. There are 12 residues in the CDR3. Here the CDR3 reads CAWKSAGSPLHF. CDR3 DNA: TGTGCCTGGAAATCCGCGGGTTCACCCCTCCACTTT.

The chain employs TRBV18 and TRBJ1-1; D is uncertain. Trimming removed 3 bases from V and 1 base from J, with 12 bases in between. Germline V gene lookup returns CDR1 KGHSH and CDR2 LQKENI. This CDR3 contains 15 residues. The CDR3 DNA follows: TGTGCCAGCTCACCTACCGGAGCCAGGAACACTGAAGCTTTCTTT. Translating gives CASSPTGARNTEAFF.

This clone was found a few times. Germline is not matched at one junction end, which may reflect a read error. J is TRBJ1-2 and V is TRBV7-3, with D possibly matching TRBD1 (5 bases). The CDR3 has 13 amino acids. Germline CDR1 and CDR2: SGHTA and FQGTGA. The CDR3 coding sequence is TGTGCCAGCAGCTTAATAGCAGGGAATGGTTACACCTTC. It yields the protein CASSLIAGNGYTF.

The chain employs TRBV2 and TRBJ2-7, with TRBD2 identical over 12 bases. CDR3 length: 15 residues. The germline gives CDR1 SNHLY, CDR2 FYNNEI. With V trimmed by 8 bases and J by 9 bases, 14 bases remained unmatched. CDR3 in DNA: TGTGCCAGCCCCTCTAGGGCTAGCGGGAGGGCCGGGCAGTACTTC. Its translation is CASPSRASGRAGQYF. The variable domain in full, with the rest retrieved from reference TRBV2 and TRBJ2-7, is EPEVTQTPSHQVTQMGQEVILRCVPISNHLYFYWYRQILGQKVEFLVSFYNNEISEKSEIFDDQFSVERPDGSNFTLKIRSTKLEDSAMYFCASPSRASGRAGQYFGPGTRLTVT.

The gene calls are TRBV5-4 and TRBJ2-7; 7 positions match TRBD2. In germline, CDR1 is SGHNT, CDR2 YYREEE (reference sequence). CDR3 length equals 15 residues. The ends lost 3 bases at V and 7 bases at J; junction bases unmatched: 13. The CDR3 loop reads CASSSMGEGRGEQYF. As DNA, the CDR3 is TGTGCCAGCAGCTCGATGGGGGAGGGCCGGGGTGAGCAGTACTTC.

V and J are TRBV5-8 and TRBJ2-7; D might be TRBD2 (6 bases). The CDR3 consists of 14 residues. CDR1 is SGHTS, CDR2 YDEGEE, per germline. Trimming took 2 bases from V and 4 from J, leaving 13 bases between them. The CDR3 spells CASSFWTEGYEQYF. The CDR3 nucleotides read TGTGCCAGCAGCTTCTGGACGGAGGGATACGAGCAGTACTTC.

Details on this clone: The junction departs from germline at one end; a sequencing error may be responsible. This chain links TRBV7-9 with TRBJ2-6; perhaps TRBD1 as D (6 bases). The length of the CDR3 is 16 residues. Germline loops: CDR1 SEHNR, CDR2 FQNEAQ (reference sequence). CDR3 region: CSSSSRDIPGANVLTF. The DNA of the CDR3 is TGTTCCAGCAGTTCCCGGGACATTCCTGGGGCCAACGTCCTGACTTTC.

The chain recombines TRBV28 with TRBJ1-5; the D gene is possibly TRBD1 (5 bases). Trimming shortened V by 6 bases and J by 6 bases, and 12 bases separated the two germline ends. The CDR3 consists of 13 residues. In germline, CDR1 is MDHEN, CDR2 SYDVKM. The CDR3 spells CASSNLGGQPQHF. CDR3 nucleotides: TGTGCCAGCAGCAACTTGGGGGGTCAGCCCCAGCATTTT.